The 5 T cell receptor beta chains below were found in one sample sequenced in a study of cytomegalovirus exposure and HLA in healthy donors. Profiling relied on immunoSEQ multiplex PCR, and the TCRdb table lists in-frame clones only, not all of them. The sample contains some 130,000 clones, approximately 94% of which appear only once. Specimen: PBMCs. These receptors came from a man aged 18 to 29 in good health and CMV-seropositive.

In this sample, this clone turned up once. V usage is TRBV7-9 and J usage is TRBJ2-1; 8 bases align to TRBD1. V lost 1 base and J lost 4; bases outside the gene matches: 3. This CDR3 has 15 residues. Germline assignment: CDR1 SEHNR and CDR2 FQNEAQ (reference sequence). This chain's CDR3 is CASSLGQGSYNEQFF. CDR3 DNA sequence: TGTGCCAGCAGCTTAGGACAGGGGTCTTACAATGAGCAGTTCTTC. The full variable domain, in which reference TRBV7-9 and TRBJ2-1 provide the parts outside the CDR3, is DTGVSQNPRHKITKRGQNVTFRCDPISEHNRLYWYRQTLGQGPEFLTYFQNEAQLEKSRLLSDRFSAERPKGSFSTLEIQRTEQGDSAMYLCASSLGQGSYNEQFFGPGTRLTVL.

This CDR3 reads CASSLRRGYEQYF. In DNA, the CDR3 is TGTGCCAGCAGCTTAAGGAGGGGCTACGAGCAGTACTTC. This chain uses TRBV5-6 with TRBJ2-7; tentatively, D is TRBD2 (6 bases). The CDR3 is 13 residues long. Trimming removed 2 bases at V and 3 bases at J, with 9 bases between. Germline CDR1 SGHDT, CDR2 YYEEEE.

The chain has TRBV28 and TRBJ2-2, with TRBD2 identical over 11 bases. CDR1 MDHEN and CDR2 SYDVKM come from the germline V gene. This CDR3 is built from 17 residues. The ends lost 6 bases at V and 4 bases at J; junction bases unmatched: 10. CDR3 sequence: CASRQLAGDVSTGELFF. CDR3 coding DNA: TGTGCCAGCAGACAACTAGCGGGAGACGTGTCCACCGGGGAGCTGTTTTTT.

About this clone: The same CDR3 also results from other DNA sequences found in this sample. The gene calls are TRBV5-1 and TRBJ2-1; the match to TRBD2 covers 12 bases. CDR3 length: 16 residues. Germline CDR1 and CDR2: SGHRS and YFSETQ. V was clipped by 4 bases and J by 6 bases; unmatched bases: 8. The CDR3 here is CASSLTLAGGPNEQFF. CDR3 nucleotide sequence: TGCGCCAGCAGCCTCACCCTAGCGGGAGGGCCCAATGAGCAGTTCTTC.

V gene TRBV13 combines with J gene TRBJ2-7, with 7 bases fitting TRBD1. Germline V lookup: CDR1 PRHDT, CDR2 FYEKMQ (reference sequence). V lost 5 bases and J lost 1; bases outside the gene matches: 2. The CDR3 length is 13 residues. The CDR3 reads CASSLGQSYEQYF. CDR3 sequence (DNA): TGTGCCAGCAGCCTGGGACAGTCCTACGAGCAGTACTTC.